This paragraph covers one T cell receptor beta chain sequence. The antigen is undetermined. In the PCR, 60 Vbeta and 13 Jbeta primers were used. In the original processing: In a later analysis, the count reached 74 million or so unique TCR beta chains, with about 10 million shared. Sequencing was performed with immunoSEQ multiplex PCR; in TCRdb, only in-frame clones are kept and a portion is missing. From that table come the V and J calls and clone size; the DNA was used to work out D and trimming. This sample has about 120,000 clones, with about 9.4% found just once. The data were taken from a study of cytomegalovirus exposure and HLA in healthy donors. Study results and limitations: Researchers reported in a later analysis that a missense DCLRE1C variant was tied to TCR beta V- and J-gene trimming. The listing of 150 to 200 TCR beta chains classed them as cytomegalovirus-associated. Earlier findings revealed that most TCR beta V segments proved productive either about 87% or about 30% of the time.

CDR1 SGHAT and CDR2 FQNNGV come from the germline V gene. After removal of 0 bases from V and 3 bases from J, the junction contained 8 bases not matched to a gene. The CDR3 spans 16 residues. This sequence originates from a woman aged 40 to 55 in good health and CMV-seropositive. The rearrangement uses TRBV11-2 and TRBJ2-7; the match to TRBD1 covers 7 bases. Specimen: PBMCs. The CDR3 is CASSLEWDRRIYEQYF. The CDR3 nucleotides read TGTGCCAGCAGCTTAGAGTGGGACAGAAGGATCTACGAGCAGTACTTC.